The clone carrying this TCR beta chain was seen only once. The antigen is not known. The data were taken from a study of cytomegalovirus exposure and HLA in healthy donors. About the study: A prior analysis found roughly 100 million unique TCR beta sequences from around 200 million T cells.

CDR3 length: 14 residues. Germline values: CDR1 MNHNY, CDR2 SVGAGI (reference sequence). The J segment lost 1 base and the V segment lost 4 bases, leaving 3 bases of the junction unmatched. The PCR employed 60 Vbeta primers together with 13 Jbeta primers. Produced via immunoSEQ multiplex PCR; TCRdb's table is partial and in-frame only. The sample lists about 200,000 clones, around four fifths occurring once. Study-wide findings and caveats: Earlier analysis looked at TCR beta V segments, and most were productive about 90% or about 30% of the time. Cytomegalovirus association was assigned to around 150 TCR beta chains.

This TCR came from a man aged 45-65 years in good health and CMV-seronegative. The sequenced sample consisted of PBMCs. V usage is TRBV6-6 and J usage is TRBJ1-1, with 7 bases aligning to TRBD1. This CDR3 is CASSWTGENTEAFF. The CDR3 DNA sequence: TGTGCCAGCAGTTGGACAGGAGAGAACACTGAAGCTTTCTTT.